Listed here is a single T cell receptor beta chain. Its antigen has not been determined. No base-level quality is on record; no much larger clone is a single base apart. TCRbeta CDR3 regions were amplified from genomic DNA by means of the immunoSEQ Assay, a bias-controlled multiplex PCR. In the source study's methods: The number of nucleated cells in each sample was estimated from the amplification of reference gene primers within the assay. To quantify the absolute abundance of each unique TCRbeta CDR3 rearrangement, sequence reads were collapsed and filtered. For each sample, productive Simpson clonality was calculated by taking the square root of Simpson's diversity index across productive rearrangements. Here the immuneACCESS table is served through TCRdb, limited to in-frame sequences with V and J called. Missing clones are a known gap in these copies; in checked studies unresolved V genes cover under half, and the rest lacks a known reason. The DNA was the basis for D and trimming; V, J and clone size are from that table. In all, the sample holds fewer than 250,000 clones, and over 80% of those were seen once. The ten largest clonotypes hold more than 3% of the sample.

The CDR3 measures 13 amino acids from cysteine to phenylalanine. Only CDR3 DNA remains: 39 bases, in frame from the first base. Here V drops 6 bases and J drops 2 bases, and the junction holds 4 bases not matched to any gene. Taken from the germline V gene (reference sequence), the CDR1 and CDR2 loops are SGHKS and YYEKEE. The sample belongs to a study of blood T cell repertoires in COVID-19 (dated by TCRdb to the early 2020s). In terms of the full investigation: Collaborator samples came from the United States, Italy and Spain and covered acute and convalescent phases of COVID-19. The prospective study material was composed of cDNA or gDNA derived from T cells, B-cell-depleted T cells, or PBMCs. The dataset comprised deeply sampled blood TCRbeta repertoires from subjects exposed to, actively infected with, or recovered from COVID-19. A freely available public database, intended as a resource for researchers studying the immune response to SARS-CoV-2, is where the repertoires were released. The samples were drawn from the first 160 participants of the ongoing ImmuneRACE study and from under 1,500 subjects provided by 6 global collaborators. Sample metadata almost always included a de-identified subject ID, COVID-19 status, age in years and sex. Where HLA class I and class II types were available, the types were taken from metadata supplied by the sample provider, not from assay-based typing. General study outcomes and caveats: How much clinical and demographic metadata was included differed by source and by participant, and the metadata was provided uncurated.

Participants in the prospective study were enrolled through a virtual design, were aged roughly 18 to 90 years, and lived in approximately 25 United States geographic areas. In the prospective study, participants were assigned to cohorts based on the clinical history participants reported in a screening survey and a study questionnaire. Exposed participants were defined as having been in contact with someone with a PCR-confirmed or clinician-diagnosed COVID-19 case within 2 weeks of study entry. In the prospective study, mobile phlebotomists collected whole blood, serum and a nasopharyngeal or oropharyngeal swab from each participant. Additional blood draws and questionnaires over an approximately two-month period could optionally be provided by prospective study participants. Before DNA extraction, prospective study blood samples were shipped either frozen or at room temperature.

The source is a woman younger than 45 who had been exposed to COVID-19. The sequenced sample consisted of PBMCs or T cells enriched from blood (not recorded which). The chain joins TRBV5-5 to TRBJ2-5, and 7 junction bases match TRBD2. The CDR3 protein: CASNTGGQETQYF. The DNA sequence reads TGTGCCAGCAACACGGGGGGACAAGAGACCCAGTACTTC.